This T cell receptor (beta chain) was recovered during a study of CD8 T cells in ankylosing spondylitis. The study's findings and limits: A TCR beta motif of 7 or 8 highly homologous variants appeared characteristic of ankylosing spondylitis blood. As reported, disease-linked clones showed significant enrichment in matched ankylosing spondylitis synovial fluid.

CDR1 is SSHAT and CDR2 is FNYEAQ in the germline V gene (reference sequence). This CDR3 is built from 14 residues. In its sample, this clonotype was seen a few times. Its antigen is not known. A read error may produce the germline difference seen at one junction end. For TCR beta, libraries came from quantitative 5'-RACE with molecular barcodes. TCRdb processed the 5' RACE reads anew with MiXCR; each CDR3 protein has one entry. The sample has 200,000 to 300,000 distinct CDR3 sequences, approximately 9% seen once. Sequencing used blood, either unsorted or a sorted T cell fraction (not recorded which). This TCR was recovered from a male donor with ankylosing spondylitis or in good health (not recorded which). The chain couples TRBV7-7 to TRBJ2-2; 7 nucleotides match TRBD1. The CDR3 DNA follows: TGTGCTAGCAGACCACAGGGGTACACCGGGGAGCTGTTTTTT. It is translated as CASRPQGYTGELFF.